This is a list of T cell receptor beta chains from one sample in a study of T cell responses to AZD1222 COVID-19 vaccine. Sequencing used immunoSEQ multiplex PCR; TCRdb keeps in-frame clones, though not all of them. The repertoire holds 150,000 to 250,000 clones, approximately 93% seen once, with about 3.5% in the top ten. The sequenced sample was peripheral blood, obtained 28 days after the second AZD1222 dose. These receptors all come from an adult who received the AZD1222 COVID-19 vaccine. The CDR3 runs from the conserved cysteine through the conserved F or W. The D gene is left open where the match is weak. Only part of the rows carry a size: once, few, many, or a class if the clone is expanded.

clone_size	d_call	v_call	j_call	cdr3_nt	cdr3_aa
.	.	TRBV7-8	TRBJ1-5	TGTGCCAGCAGCTTAGTGGGGGGGAGTTATCAGCCCCAGCATTTT	CASSLVGGSYQPQHF
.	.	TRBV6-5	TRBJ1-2	TGTGCCAGCAGTTACTCGATACAGGGAGGTCGCTACACCTTC	CASSYSIQGGRYTF
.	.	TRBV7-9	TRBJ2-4	TGTGCCAGCAGCGGGGCAGGGGATAGGGCCAAAAACATTCAGTACTTC	CASSGAGDRAKNIQYF
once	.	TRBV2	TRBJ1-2	TGTGCCAGCAGTGTAGAGGGACTCTATGGCTACACCTTC	CASSVEGLYGYTF
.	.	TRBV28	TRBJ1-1	TGTGCCAGCACCTTTTCGGGGCTGAACACTGAAGCTTTCTTT	CASTFSGLNTEAFF
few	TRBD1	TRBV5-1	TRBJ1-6	TGCGCCAGCAGCTCACCGGGACAGGGCGCCTATAATTCACCCCTCCACTTT	CASSSPGQGAYNSPLHF
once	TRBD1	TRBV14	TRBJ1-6	TGTGCCAGCAGCCAGACAGGGTATAATTCACCCCTCCACTTT	CASSQTGYNSPLHF
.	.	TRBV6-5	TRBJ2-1	TGTGCCAGCAGGGGGGTGGGGGACAATGAGCAGTTCTTC	CASRGVGDNEQFF
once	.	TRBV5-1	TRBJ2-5	TGCGCCAGCAGCTTGGTCGCAGGGAAAGAGACCCAGTACTTC	CASSLVAGKETQYF
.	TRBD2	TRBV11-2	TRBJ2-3	TGTGCCAGCAGCTTAGTACCCCTAGCGGGAGGTCGGGGGGATACGCAGTATTTT	CASSLVPLAGGRGDTQYF
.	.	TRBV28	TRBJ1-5	TGTGCCAGCAGCCCCGCTTCGAGGAACAGAGGGAATCAGCCCCAGCATTTT	CASSPASRNRGNQPQHF
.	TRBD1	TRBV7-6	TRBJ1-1	TGTGCCAGCAGCTTAAGACAGGGCGAAGCTTTCTTT	CASSLRQGEAFF
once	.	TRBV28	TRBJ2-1	TGTGCCAGCAGTGTAAGGGCACAATACAATGAGCAGTTCTTC	CASSVRAQYNEQFF
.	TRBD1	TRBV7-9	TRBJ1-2	TGTGCCAGCAGCTTTGGACAGGACTATGGCTACACCTTC	CASSFGQDYGYTF
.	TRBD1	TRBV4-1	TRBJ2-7	TGCGCCAGCAGCCAAGCGGGACAGGGGGCTTACGAGCAGTACTTC	CASSQAGQGAYEQYF
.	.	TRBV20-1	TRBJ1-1	TGCAGGCTACAGGGTGGAGCTGAAGCTTTCTTT	CRLQGGAEAFF
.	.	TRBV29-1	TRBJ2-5	TGCAGCGTTGTAATAGGACTCGGAGAGACCCAGTACTTC	CSVVIGLGETQYF
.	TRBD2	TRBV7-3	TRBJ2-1	TGTGCCAGCAGCTTAATAGCGGGAGTCTCCTACAATGAGCAGTTCTTC	CASSLIAGVSYNEQFF
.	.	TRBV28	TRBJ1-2	TGTGCCAGCAAGACTAACTATGGCTACACCTTC	CASKTNYGYTF
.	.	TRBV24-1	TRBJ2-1	TGTGCCACCAGTGATGGGGTCAATGAGCAGTTCTTC	CATSDGVNEQFF
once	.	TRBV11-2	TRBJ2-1	TGTGCCAGCAGCTTGGACCCGAGCTCCTACAATGAGCAGTTCTTC	CASSLDPSSYNEQFF
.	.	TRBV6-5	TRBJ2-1	TGTGCCAGCATCTCCTACAATGAGCAGTTCTTC	CASISYNEQFF
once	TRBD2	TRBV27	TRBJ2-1	TGTGCCAGCTGGCCCCTCCTCGCGGGAGACTACAATGAGCAGTTCTTC	CASWPLLAGDYNEQFF
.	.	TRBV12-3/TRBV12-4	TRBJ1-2	TGTGCCAGCAGTCCACAGGGTGGCTATGGCTACACCTTC	CASSPQGGYGYTF
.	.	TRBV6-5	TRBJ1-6	TGTGCCAACCGGGGCAGGGATGATTCACCCCTCCACTTT	CANRGRDDSPLHF
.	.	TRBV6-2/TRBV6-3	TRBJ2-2	TGTGCCAGCAGTTACCTGGGCCTAGCAGACGGGGAGCTGTTTTTT	CASSYLGLADGELFF
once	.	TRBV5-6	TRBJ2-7	TGTGCCAGCAGCTTGGTGGCAGACTACGAGCAGTACTTC	CASSLVADYEQYF
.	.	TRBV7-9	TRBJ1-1	TGTGCCAGCAGCTTTGAAGGGACTGAAGCTTTCTTT	CASSFEGTEAFF
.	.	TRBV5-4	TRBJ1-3	TGTGCCAGCAGCCTTGGGGGGGCCTTCTCTGGAAACACCATATATTTT	CASSLGGAFSGNTIYF